This T cell receptor beta chain was identified in a study of T cell clonotyping in hematopoietic cell transplantation. Method: immunoSEQ multiplex PCR; TCRdb's copy keeps in-frame clones and lacks some. The table lists 55,000 to 70,000 clones, 85% to 95% of them singletons. Per germline, CDR1 SGHDN and CDR2 FVKESK. Trimming took 0 bases from V and 4 from J; bases not matched to a gene: 4. The CDR3 runs to 17 residues. This chain uses TRBV14 with TRBJ1-5; 12 nucleotides match TRBD1. The source material was peripheral blood mononuclear cells. The source is a man between 50 and 59 years old in good health. Some clones in this sample may be carry-over from other donors' samples. The CDR3 bases are TGTGCCAGCAGCCAAGAGGGGGACAGGGGGCGAAATCAGCCCCAGCATTTT. Amino acid sequence: CASSQEGDRGRNQPQHF. Combining the CDR3 with reference TRBV14 and TRBJ1-5 gives the whole variable domain EAGVTQFPSHSVIEKGQTVTLRCDPISGHDNLYWYRRVMGKEIKFLLHFVKESKQDESGMPNNRFLAERTGGTYSTLKVQPAELEDSGVYFCASSQEGDRGRNQPQHFGDGTRLSIL.